This T cell receptor beta chain was captured by sequencing in a study of shared clonotypes between healthy human individuals (dated by TCRdb to about 2020). Some background on the complete study: A few men and a couple of women, aged 18 to 49 years, made up the cohort. Per donor, three plates each were used for CD4 naive and CD4 memory, two for CD8 naive, and one for CD8 memory. To estimate repertoire size and how much clonotypes are shared between individuals, the study performed deep sequencing of blood TCR repertoires from a few healthy adults. Different laboratories and diverse techniques were used to prepare libraries and sequence TCR repertoires, to increase sequencing depth and limit assay-specific biases. Per donor, leukapheresis produced somewhere between about 0.85 and 10 billion PBMCs. The research as a whole found: Pairwise subsampling led to the expectation that sequencing depth would affect the degree of clonotype sharing among donors. When a handful of donors were compared, the shared fraction of clonotypes was about 5% for naive CD4, about 4% for naive CD8, 2.3% for memory CD4, and less than 0.45% for memory CD8. Higher generation probabilities were observed for clonotypes shared by all four sorted-subset donors than for non-shared clonotypes. Sampling was limited to blood, and TCR repertoires in tissue likely differ from TCR repertoires in blood. Rarefaction of sorted-subset datasets indicated incomplete sequencing despite the large sequencing depth. Larger estimated clonotype richness was generally found for naive subsets than for memory subsets. The small number of donors limited the genetic and exposure-history diversity represented.

Looking up the germline V gene yields CDR1 SGHRS and CDR2 YFSETQ. Taken from cysteine to phenylalanine, the CDR3 has 14 residues. The retained sequence is limited to the CDR3, 42 bases, with the frame set at the first base. V is clipped by 4 bases and J by 1 base, and the sequence between their germline boundaries is 11 bases long. Using the deep immunoSEQ assay, multiplex PCR amplified TCR CDR3 regions from genomic DNA. For each cell subset, the extracted genomic DNA was distributed evenly across all wells of several immunoSEQ 96-well plates, and each plate served as one replicate. For sorted subsets, around 200 ng genomic DNA, equal to tens of thousands of T cell genomes, was loaded into each replicate PCR. The purified libraries were quantified using a Qubit 3.0 fluorometer, sized with a Bioanalyzer 2100, and then quantified again using the KAPA Library Quantification kit. Each immunoSEQ 96-well plate was sequenced on its own single-read 150-cycle Illumina NextSeq 550 flow cell. The paper's data handling went like this. The immunoSEQ output contained only junctional sequences without quality scores, so filtering could not match that applied to full-length reads. To assign V/J genes and CDR3, sequences were annotated against IMGT germline references using PyIR, a Python wrapper for IgBLAST v1.9. Reads were removed for weak V/J assignments (E-value above 1e-6), missing CDR3, stop codons, out-of-frame junctions, or ambiguous translated residues. V3J clonotypes were defined as sequences sharing the same inferred V gene, J gene, and CDR3 amino acid sequence. Percentage overlap between repertoires was calculated by dividing the number of shared unique clonotypes by the size of the smaller repertoire. RTK rarefaction, the Chao1 estimator, and Recon v2.1 estimates of unobserved clonotypes were used to assess repertoire richness. Generation probabilities were computed with OLGA for all TCRbeta clonotypes obtained by the gDNA method from a few donors. TCRdb holds this immuneACCESS table with in-frame rearrangements only. Some clones are missing; in checked studies, unresolved V genes explain under half, and the rest has no known cause. D and trimming come from the DNA, and the V and J calls and clone size come from that table. This sample lists about 1.5 million clones; 98% were detected once. About 0.45% of the sample is in the top ten clones.

Healthy HIV-negative adults with no recently reported acute infections or vaccinations were included as donors. Every donor was a Caucasian adult living in Nashville, Tennessee, USA. CD4+ T cells were enriched by magnetic negative selection, after which naive cells were positively selected on CD45RA and the negative fraction was taken as the memory subset. Blood was collected by leukapheresis, and PBMCs were isolated by Ficoll-Histopaque density gradient centrifugation and then cryopreserved in liquid nitrogen vapor phase. Analytical flow cytometry was used to check the purity and quantity of each magnetically sorted T cell population. From each sorted fraction, genomic DNA was isolated and quantified by UV absorbance on a Nanodrop 2000c. Regarding this clone: Its specific antigen is unknown. Within one base of it there is no much larger clone, and no base qualities were kept.

The sequence was obtained from a man aged 25 to 40 in good health. The sequenced material came from naive CD4+ T cells sorted from blood. Per the publication, the cell subset or site label means: CD45RA+ positively selected. The chain is encoded by TRBV5-1 joined to TRBJ2-5, with TRBD1 as a weak D call on 5 bases. The CDR3: CASSPRQLQETQYF. The DNA sequence reads TGCGCCAGCAGCCCAAGACAGCTCCAAGAGACCCAGTACTTC.